The sample holds a few counts of the clone carrying this T cell receptor (beta chain). Its specificity is unknown. This sample is drawn from a study of beta chain features in type 1 diabetes. Findings of the study overall: TCRB CDR3s from Type 1 diabetes patients were moderately but significantly shorter in all four CD4+ subsets.

Per germline, CDR1 GTSNPN and CDR2 SVGIG (reference sequence). The CDR3 totals 15 residues. V lost 0 bases and J lost 0, with 8 bases in between. cDNA synthesis used the whole RNA isolate, giving expressed TCRB sequences. The assay was immunoSEQ multiplex PCR, and TCRdb's table has in-frame clones only and misses some. The sample shows 150,000 to 200,000 clones, roughly 8% of them seen only once. The rearrangement uses TRBV30 and TRBJ1-4; D gene ambiguous. The TCR comes from a man between 18 and 35 years old with type 1 diabetes. The material sequenced was central memory CD4+ T cells from blood. The CDR3 protein is CAWSVQITTNEKLFF. DNA for the CDR3: TGTGCCTGGAGTGTACAGATTACAACTAATGAAAAACTGTTTTTT.